This T cell receptor beta chain was retrieved from a study of human T cells and chemical hapten exposure. In the study overall: The study sensitized with 2% DPC on a roughly 2 cm by roughly 2 cm patch of upper inner arm skin. Study results and caveats: More PT1 expanded TCRs went with higher patch test scores.

Germline V gene sequence: CDR1 MGHDK, CDR2 SYGVNS. Trimming removed 4 bases at V and 2 bases at J, with 12 bases between. There are 14 residues in the CDR3. Time point in this sample: pre-sensitization, week 0. Treatment here: therapeutic diphenylcyclopropenone sensitization with weekly scalp DPC. In regard to this clonotype: The target antigen is unknown.

TCRdb analysed the RACE reads with MiXCR anew, one entry per CDR3 protein. The sample records a few hundred thousand distinct CDR3 sequences, about 9.4% being singletons. The material sequenced was whole blood, taken in connection with sensitization to the hapten diphenylcyclopropenone (DPC). V and J are TRBV25-1 and TRBJ2-7; D ambiguous. The receptor was derived from a woman in her 40s with alopecia areata. Some clones in this sample may be carry-over from other donors' samples. CDR3 loop: CASSASTNTYEQYF. In DNA form, the CDR3 reads TGTGCCAGCAGTGCCTCGACAAACACCTACGAGCAGTACTTC.